The clone carrying this T cell receptor beta chain was detected many times. The antigen remains undetermined. The data originate from a study of CD8 T cells in ankylosing spondylitis. Notes on the study in general: The study identified a TCR beta motif of about eight highly homologous variants that appeared characteristic of ankylosing spondylitis blood. Within matched ankylosing spondylitis synovial fluid, disease-linked clones were reportedly significantly enriched.

For TCR beta, libraries came from quantitative 5'-RACE with molecular barcodes. TCRdb fed the 5' RACE reads into MiXCR, producing one record per CDR3 protein. Of some 240,000 distinct CDR3 sequences in the sample, approximately 9% are singletons; the top ten hold approximately 7%. The length of the CDR3 is 14 residues. Trimming took 3 bases from V and 6 from J; bases not matched to a gene: 6. Germline V gives CDR1 SEHNR, CDR2 FQNEAQ (reference sequence). The sequencing input was blood, either unsorted or a sorted T cell fraction (not recorded which). The source of this sequence is a male donor with ankylosing spondylitis or in good health (not recorded which). The chain recombines TRBV7-9 with TRBJ1-1; 8 bases fit TRBD1. Written as DNA, the CDR3 is TGTGCCAGCAGCTTTGGCCGGGGACAGGCTGAAGCTTTCTTT. Protein: CASSFGRGQAEAFF.